A single sample is the source of the 32 T cell receptor beta chains below, sequenced in a study of T cell repertoires in cytomegalovirus infection (dated by TCRdb to between 2018 and 2021). Sequenced using an Illumina HiSeq 1500. TCRdb redid the processing of the public reads, applying fastp at Q25 and MiXCR, and retained in-frame beta chains. Entries that share a CDR3 protein sequence are merged under the most common genes and DNA. For this sample the table gives about 130,000 distinct CDR3 sequences, of which more than 7% were detected only once. Around 10% of the sample comes from the top ten. Sequencing was carried out using PBMCs. These receptors were obtained from a human donor in good health (CMV status not recorded). Some clones in this sample may be carry-over from other donors' samples.

This clonotype was observed many times. The DNA for the CDR3 is TGTGCCAGCAGCGGGAATCTTAAAACAGATACGCAGTATTTT. It codes for CASSGNLKTDTQYF. J is TRBJ2-3 and V is TRBV28, with a possible D match to TRBD2 (5 bases). V was shortened by 6 bases and J by 3 bases, with 13 bases between the two germline ends. The CDR3 runs 14 residues. Germline CDR1 and CDR2: MDHEN and SYDVKM. The whole variable domain, filled in from reference TRBV28 and TRBJ2-3, reads DVKVTQSSRYLVKRTGEKVFLECVQDMDHENMFWYRQDPGLGLRLIYFSYDVKMKEKGDIPEGYSVSREKKERFSLILESASTNQTSMYLCASSGNLKTDTQYFGPGTRLTVL.

This clonotype was seen ten or more times. The chain couples TRBV28 to TRBJ2-1, with 11 bases identical to TRBD2. V shed 2 bases and J 7 bases; nucleotides not matched to a gene: 13. Germline V CDR1 and CDR2: MDHEN, SYDVKM. The CDR3 length is 18 residues. CDR3 DNA: TGTGCCAGCAGTTTAATCCGGGGTAGCGGGGGGGCCAGAAATGAGCAGTTCTTC. It specifies CASSLIRGSGGARNEQFF. Filled out from reference TRBV28 and TRBJ2-1, the complete variable domain reads DVKVTQSSRYLVKRTGEKVFLECVQDMDHENMFWYRQDPGLGLRLIYFSYDVKMKEKGDIPEGYSVSREKKERFSLILESASTNQTSMYLCASSLIRGSGGARNEQFFGPGTRLTVL.

The chain couples TRBV12-3 or TRBV12-4 to TRBJ1-4, with D perhaps matching TRBD1 (5 bases). V shed 6 bases and J shed 9 bases, with 17 bases lying between them. This CDR3 has 14 residues. The CDR3 reads CASSPAGGGKKLFF. The CDR3 DNA sequence: TGTGCCAGCAGCCCCGCGGGGGGGGGAAAAAAACTGTTTTTT.

This clonotype has a handful of counts. The rearrangement uses TRBV20-1 and TRBJ1-3; TRBD1 matches at 7 bases. The germline V gene encodes CDR1 DFQATT and CDR2 SNEGSKA (reference sequence). The trim removed 0 bases at V and 4 bases at J, leaving 3 bases unmatched. This CDR3 has 14 residues. The CDR3 loop reads CSARDGTAGNTIYF. CDR3 DNA: TGCAGTGCTAGAGATGGGACAGCAGGAAACACCATATATTTT.

The chain employs TRBV20-1 and TRBJ1-1; D is uncertain. Germline CDR1 DFQATT, CDR2 SNEGSKA (reference sequence). There are 14 residues in the CDR3. Trimming removed 3 bases at V and 1 base at J, with 12 bases between. CDR3 bases: TGCAGTGCTAGTACGGAATTAAAGAACACTGAAGCTTTCTTT. Encoded protein: CSASTELKNTEAFF.

This rearrangement joins TRBV28 to TRBJ2-5; D perhaps matches TRBD1 (6 bases). Trimming pared 5 bases from V and 5 bases from J, leaving 15 bases between. This CDR3 is built from 14 residues. The germline CDR1 and CDR2 sequences are MDHEN and SYDVKM. Written as DNA, the CDR3 is TGTGCCAGCAGTATAGGGGCAGGGGCCGAGACCCAGTACTTC. Residues: CASSIGAGAETQYF.

This clonotype was counted ten times or more. The chain employs TRBV5-4 and TRBJ2-1; no definite D call. V was shortened by 4 bases and J by 0 bases, with 11 bases between the two germline ends. The germline V gene encodes CDR1 SGHNT and CDR2 YYREEE (reference sequence). This CDR3 region has 15 residues. CDR3 sequence: CASSRGGSSYNEQFF. CDR3 DNA sequence: TGTGCCAGCAGCCGCGGCGGAAGCTCCTACAATGAGCAGTTCTTC.

This clonotype was seen only a few times. CDR3 sequence: CASSQDILAGNEQFF. CDR3 nucleotide sequence: TGTGCCAGCAGCCAAGATATACTAGCGGGTAATGAGCAGTTCTTC. V usage is TRBV3-1 and J usage is TRBJ2-1; TRBD2 matches 9 bases. Germline V lookup: CDR1 LGHDT, CDR2 YNNKEL (reference sequence). With 0 bases clipped from V and 7 bases from J, the junction kept 4 bases outside the gene matches. The CDR3 runs 15 residues.

This chain connects TRBV2 to TRBJ2-1; D possibly corresponds to TRBD2 (5 bases). Germline CDR1 and CDR2: SNHLY and FYNNEI. V was shortened by 8 bases and J by 8 bases, with 10 bases between the two germline ends. This CDR3 has 11 amino acids. CDR3 amino acids: CASGGAHEQFF. The CDR3 nucleotides read TGTGCCAGCGGAGGAGCACATGAGCAGTTCTTC.

The V call is TRBV20-1, the J call TRBJ2-5; either TRBD1 or TRBD2 may supply D (5 bases each). The CDR3 has 12 amino acids. Germline V CDR1 and CDR2: DFQATT, SNEGSKA (reference sequence). Trimming pared 5 bases from V and 5 bases from J, leaving 12 bases between. In nucleotides, the CDR3 is TGCAGTGCTGGGACCGGTTCGGAGACCCAGTACTTC. Amino acid sequence: CSAGTGSETQYF.

At least ten counts were recorded for this clonotype. The chain has TRBV7-9 and TRBJ2-3; D call uncertain. Germline assignment: CDR1 SEHNR and CDR2 FQNEAQ (reference sequence). Trimming took off 1 base at V and 0 bases at J, with 11 bases between the two ends. CDR3 length: 16 amino acids. The CDR3 nucleotides are TGTGCCAGCAGCTTAGAGAGGATCTCTAGCACAGATACGCAGTATTTT. This sequence encodes CASSLERISSTDTQYF.

Only a few counts were recorded for this clonotype. The chain is built from TRBV19 and TRBJ1-2; TRBD1 matches at 10 bases. This CDR3 has 15 amino acids. The germline gives CDR1 LNHDA, CDR2 SQIVND (reference sequence). V shed 6 bases, J shed 5 bases, and the junction held 9 bases outside the gene matches. In DNA form, the CDR3 reads TGTGCCAGTAGCGGACCTCGGACAGGGGGATATGGCTACACCTTC. This encodes CASSGPRTGGYGYTF.

In this sample, this clonotype turned up many times. This chain connects TRBV5-6 to TRBJ1-1; tentative D call: TRBD1 (6 bases). The CDR3 loop spans 17 amino acids. Trimming removed 0 bases at V and 4 bases at J, with 19 bases between. Germline V gene data show CDR1 as SGHDT and CDR2 as YYEEEE. CDR3 in amino acids: CASSLAGENREGTEAFF. In DNA form, the CDR3 reads TGTGCCAGCAGCTTGGCGGGGGAGAACAGGGAAGGCACTGAAGCTTTCTTT.

A remark on this clonotype: Likely a read error: the CDR3 ends without its conserved phenylalanine or tryptophan. The V call is TRBV7-9, the J call TRBJ2-7; D gene uncertain. Germline CDR1 is SEHNR and CDR2 is FQNEAQ (reference sequence). The CDR3 runs 11 residues. CDR3 nucleotides: TGCGCCAGCAGCCTAGACTACGAGCAGTACCTC. Protein product: CASSLDYEQYL.

In its sample, this clonotype was seen many times. The chain links TRBV28 to TRBJ1-4; tentatively, D is TRBD1 (5 bases). The CDR3 has 16 amino acids. In germline, CDR1 is MDHEN, CDR2 SYDVKM. Trimming cost V 7 bases and J 4 bases, with 19 bases left between them. The CDR3 is CASKGGRLGGNEKLFF. The CDR3 DNA follows: TGTGCCAGCAAGGGAGGGCGCCTGGGGGGTAATGAAAAACTGTTTTTT.

This clonotype was recorded many times. Here the CDR3 DNA reads TGTGCCAGCAGCTCGAATACAGGGTTCAGCTACACCTTC. Translated: CASSSNTGFSYTF. This chain connects TRBV7-2 to TRBJ1-2, with a weak D call TRBD1 (6 bases). The CDR3 spans 13 residues. Germline values: CDR1 SGHTA, CDR2 FQGNSA. V shed 4 bases and J shed 9 bases, with 15 bases lying between them.

This chain joins TRBV20-1 and TRBJ2-7, with TRBD2 as a possible D gene (7 bases). Trimming took off 3 bases at V and 4 bases at J, with 13 bases between the two ends. The germline V gene encodes CDR1 DFQATT and CDR2 SNEGSKA (reference sequence). The CDR3 has 13 residues. The CDR3 is CSASAGARYEQYF. CDR3 in DNA: TGCAGTGCTAGTGCGGGGGCGAGGTACGAGCAGTACTTC.

This clonotype has ten or more counts. The V call is TRBV5-5, the J call TRBJ2-5; the D is unclear. The CDR3 is 16 amino acids. Trimming left V 4 bases short and J 7 bases short, with 23 bases between. Per the germline V gene, CDR1 is SGHKS and CDR2 is YYEKEE (reference sequence). CDR3 sequence reads: CASSPPGMERSGTQYF. For the CDR3, the DNA is TGTGCCAGCAGCCCGCCTGGCATGGAAAGGTCGGGGACCCAGTACTTC.

This clonotype was observed many times. This chain uses TRBV5-1 with TRBJ1-1; tentatively, D is TRBD1 (5 bases). V was pared by 4 bases and J by 6 bases, with 19 bases between. This CDR3 spans 15 amino acids. Looked up from germline, CDR1 is SGHRS and CDR2 is YFSETQ. The CDR3 sequence is CASSPTSGAGSEAFF. In nucleotides, the CDR3 is TGCGCCAGCAGCCCGACCTCCGGGGCAGGATCTGAAGCTTTCTTT.

This clonotype was recorded at least ten times. The gene calls are TRBV25-1 and TRBJ2-7; 9 positions agree with TRBD1. The CDR3 loop spans 13 amino acids. Per germline, CDR1 MGHDK and CDR2 SYGVNS. V shed 4 bases and J 7 bases; nucleotides not matched to a gene: 5. CDR3 nucleotide sequence: TGTGCCAGCAGTGGGGACAGGGTCTCAGAGCAGTACTTC. Translated: CASSGDRVSEQYF.

This clonotype was seen ten or more times. The chain employs TRBV10-3 and TRBJ2-1; 12 bases match TRBD2. V lost 4 bases to trimming and J lost 6 bases; unmatched junction nucleotides: 4. Germline V lookup: CDR1 ENHRY, CDR2 SYGVKD. CDR3 size: 15 residues. The CDR3 loop reads CAISGLLAGGNEQFF. CDR3 DNA sequence: TGTGCCATCAGTGGGCTACTAGCGGGGGGCAATGAGCAGTTCTTC.

This clonotype was detected ten times or more. The chain employs TRBV7-2 and TRBJ2-1; D may be TRBD1 or TRBD2 (7 bases each). CDR1 and CDR2 (germline): SGHTA, FQGNSA. Trimming removed 3 bases from V and 3 bases from J, with 15 bases in between. The CDR3 has 16 residues. DNA for the CDR3: TGTGCCAGCAGCTTCCAGGGGGGGGGGGACTACAATGAGCAGTTCTTC. It yields the protein CASSFQGGGDYNEQFF.

This clonotype has ten or more counts. A much larger clone differs by one base, so this may be a read error. The gene calls are TRBV7-3 and TRBJ1-1, with unresolved D. This CDR3 is built from 13 residues. V lost 3 bases and J 0 bases, leaving 5 bases between the germline ends. Germline CDR1 is SGHTA and CDR2 is FQGTGA. For the CDR3, the DNA is TGTGCCAGCAGCTTGCAGGTGAACACTGAAGCTTTCTTT. Residues: CASSLQVNTEAFF.

Ten or more counts support this clonotype. The V gene is TRBV28, the J gene TRBJ1-1, with 8 bases lining up with TRBD1. The CDR3 has 15 amino acids. Germline CDR1 MDHEN, CDR2 SYDVKM. Trimming at V came to 2 bases and at J to 4 bases, leaving 6 bases not matched to a gene. CDR3 nucleotides: TGTGCCAGCAGTTTACACCCCGGACAGGGCACTGAAGCTTTCTTT. It translates to CASSLHPGQGTEAFF. Complete variable domain (other parts from reference TRBV28 and TRBJ1-1): DVKVTQSSRYLVKRTGEKVFLECVQDMDHENMFWYRQDPGLGLRLIYFSYDVKMKEKGDIPEGYSVSREKKERFSLILESASTNQTSMYLCASSLHPGQGTEAFFGQGTRLTVV.

This clonotype was seen repeatedly, ten times or more. The rearrangement joins TRBV7-2 to TRBJ1-2; no definite D call. V lost 5 bases and J lost 0, with 13 bases in between. Germline CDR1 reads SGHTA; CDR2 reads FQGNSA. The CDR3 covers 15 residues. This CDR3 reads CASSPTGATNYGYTF. CDR3 bases: TGTGCCAGCAGCCCAACCGGAGCTACTAACTATGGCTACACCTTC.

The rearrangement uses TRBV28 and TRBJ1-2; tentative D call: TRBD1 (6 bases). Germline CDR1 reads MDHEN; CDR2 reads SYDVKM. The germline V and J ends were trimmed by 7 bases and 3 bases, with 15 bases remaining between them. This CDR3 spans 14 amino acids. The CDR3 nucleotides read TGTGCCAGCAACCAACCAGGGGCGGACTATGGCTACACCTTC. Amino acid sequence: CASNQPGADYGYTF.

This clonotype was detected ten times or more. The chain couples TRBV19 to TRBJ2-1; tentative D call: TRBD1 (6 bases). V lost 6 bases to trimming and J lost 0 bases, with 12 bases between them. The V gene's germline CDR1 is LNHDA and CDR2 SQIVND (reference sequence). This CDR3 contains 15 residues. The CDR3 loop reads CASSSTGFSYNEQFF. CDR3 bases: TGTGCCAGTAGCAGTACAGGGTTCTCCTACAATGAGCAGTTCTTC.

Ten or more counts support this clonotype. The chain carries TRBV2 and TRBJ1-3; D gene ambiguous. The germline CDR1 and CDR2 sequences are SNHLY and FYNNEI. The CDR3 spans 16 residues. Trimming shortened V by 3 bases and J by 0 bases, and 12 bases separated the two germline ends. This CDR3 is CASSEASRTSGNTIYF. CDR3 nucleotide sequence: TGTGCCAGCAGTGAGGCTTCCAGAACCTCTGGAAACACCATATATTTT.

This clonotype was recorded many times. This rearrangement joins TRBV6-1 to TRBJ1-2; D not resolved. CDR3 length: 10 amino acids. Trimming stripped 5 bases from V and 6 bases from J, with 4 bases between. CDR1 and CDR2 (germline): MNHNS, SASEGT. The CDR3 region is CASSLNGYTF. The CDR3 coding sequence is TGTGCCAGCAGTCTCAATGGCTACACCTTC.

This clonotype was found many times. V gene TRBV5-6 combines with J gene TRBJ2-4; either TRBD1 or TRBD2 may supply D (7 bases each). Per germline, CDR1 SGHDT and CDR2 YYEEEE. The CDR3 runs 17 residues. Trimming took off 4 bases at V and 2 bases at J, with 19 bases between the two ends. The CDR3 DNA sequence: TGTGCCAGCAGCCGCAGCCCCCAGGGGGGGTCCAAAAACATTCAGTACTTC. It translates to CASSRSPQGGSKNIQYF.

In this sample, this clonotype turned up many times. The chain links TRBV5-5 to TRBJ1-2; D uncertain. This CDR3 spans 14 amino acids. V was shortened by 0 bases and J by 5 bases, with 11 bases between the two germline ends. Per germline, CDR1 SGHKS and CDR2 YYEKEE (reference sequence). The CDR3, as DNA: TGTGCCAGCAGCTTGGAGAACAGTGGATATGGCTACACCTTC. This encodes CASSLENSGYGYTF.

In its sample, this clonotype was seen a few times. The J gene is TRBJ1-5, the V gene TRBV29-1; D possibly corresponds to TRBD1 (6 bases). The germline gives CDR1 SQVTM, CDR2 ANQGSEA. V shed 5 bases and J shed 5 bases, with 13 bases lying between them. The CDR3 has 13 amino acids. CDR3 loop: CSVLETGDQPQHF. DNA of the CDR3: TGCAGCGTTCTCGAGACAGGCGATCAGCCCCAGCATTTT.